The 12 T cell receptor beta chains given below trace back to one sample, sequenced in a study of T cell changes during pregnancy in multiple sclerosis. Assay used: immunoSEQ multiplex PCR; TCRdb lists only in-frame clones, some missing. Of some 70,000 clones listed, roughly 92% are singletons. The sample here was peripheral blood, taken after pregnancy. These receptors originate from a female donor in good health, enrolled as a control in a pregnancy study.

The rearrangement joins TRBV5-6 to TRBJ2-7; D might be TRBD1 (7 bases). The CDR3 extends over 14 amino acids. In germline, CDR1 is SGHDT, CDR2 YYEEEE. The V end was cut by 2 bases, the J end by 0 bases, with 9 bases between. CDR3 nucleotides: TGTGCCAGCAGCTTTCAGGGGGGCTCCTACGAGCAGTACTTC. As protein: CASSFQGGSYEQYF.

This chain connects TRBV27 to TRBJ2-5; D not resolved. The CDR3 length is 13 residues. Between the trimmed V and J ends, which lost 5 bases and 4 bases, there was a span of 11 bases. Germline CDR1 reads MNHEY; CDR2 reads SMNVEV (reference sequence). The CDR3 loop reads CASSPRRRETQYF. Written as DNA, the CDR3 is TGTGCCAGCAGTCCGCGTCGAAGAGAGACCCAGTACTTC.

V is TRBV6-5 and J is TRBJ1-1; no firm D call. This CDR3 contains 14 residues. Germline CDR1 is MNHEY and CDR2 is SVGAGI. V dropped 0 bases and J dropped 8 bases, with 13 bases sitting between them. This CDR3 reads CASSYSGGRSEAFF. The CDR3 DNA is TGTGCCAGCAGTTACTCGGGAGGACGGAGCGAAGCTTTCTTT.

About this clone itself: This same CDR3 is encoded by further DNA sequences in the sample. The J gene is TRBJ2-7, the V gene TRBV28; the match to TRBD1 covers 8 bases. CDR1 MDHEN and CDR2 SYDVKM come from the germline V gene. The CDR3 spans 12 residues. V shed 5 bases, J shed 6 bases, and the junction held 3 bases outside the gene matches. Written as DNA, the CDR3 is TGTGCCAGCAGTCGGACAGGGTTCGAGCAGTACTTC. This translates into CASSRTGFEQYF.

This clone was observed once. The chain recombines TRBV19 with TRBJ2-1; weak D call: TRBD1 (5 bases). V was shortened by 0 bases and J by 12 bases, with 12 bases between the two germline ends. This CDR3 has 13 residues. CDR1 and CDR2 (germline): LNHDA, SQIVND (reference sequence). CDR3 sequence: CASSIDDRGLQFF. In DNA, the CDR3 is TGTGCCAGTAGTATAGATGATAGGGGTCTGCAGTTCTTC.

CDR3 loop: CASSEATGQYF. The DNA for the CDR3 is TGTGCCAGCAGTGAGGCTACGGGGCAGTACTTC. V gene TRBV25-1 combines with J gene TRBJ2-7; D remains unclear. Trimming removed 3 bases from V and 9 bases from J, with 9 bases in between. Per the germline V gene, CDR1 is MGHDK and CDR2 is SYGVNS. The CDR3 extends over 11 amino acids.

This rearrangement joins TRBV5-1 to TRBJ2-3, with unresolved D. Germline V CDR1 and CDR2: SGHRS, YFSETQ. V dropped 7 bases and J dropped 6 bases, with 15 bases sitting between them. There are 13 residues in the CDR3. The CDR3 spells CASRQPGSDTQYF. The CDR3 DNA sequence: TGCGCCAGCCGGCAACCGGGTTCCGATACGCAGTATTTT. The variable domain in full, completed from reference TRBV5-1 and TRBJ2-3, reads KAGVTQTPRYLIKTRGQQVTLSCSPISGHRSVSWYQQTPGQGLQFLFEYFSETQRNKGNFPGRFSGRQFSNSRSEMNVSTLELGDSALYLCASRQPGSDTQYFGPGTRLTVL.

This chain joins TRBV12-5 and TRBJ2-1; perhaps TRBD2 as D (6 bases). The CDR3 spans 14 residues. The V end was cut by 6 bases, the J end by 3 bases, with 12 bases between. Germline assignment: CDR1 LGHNT and CDR2 FRNRAP. The CDR3 coding sequence is TGTGCTAGTGGATCCGGGGGAGGCTACAATGAGCAGTTCTTC. Translated, it gives CASGSGGGYNEQFF.

The chain is built from TRBV7-9 and TRBJ2-3, with 7 bases lining up with TRBD2. Germline CDR1 is SEHNR and CDR2 is FQNEAQ (reference sequence). V lost 8 bases and J lost 0; bases outside the gene matches: 5. This CDR3 has 14 residues. The CDR3 DNA sequence: TGTGCCAGCTGCGCTAGCGGTAGCACAGATACGCAGTATTTT. Its protein is CASCASGSTDTQYF.

The V gene is TRBV6-5, the J gene TRBJ1-5, with D maybe TRBD1 (5 bases). Looked up from germline, CDR1 is MNHEY and CDR2 is SVGAGI. The CDR3 totals 14 residues. V lost 6 bases and J lost 3, with 12 bases in between. The CDR3 DNA sequence: TGTGCCAGCAGCTTGGGACTCCTCAATCAGCCCCAGCATTTT. The encoded protein is CASSLGLLNQPQHF.

This chain connects TRBV29-1 to TRBJ1-2; a weak D match, TRBD1 (6 bases). The germline V and J ends were trimmed by 3 bases and 4 bases, with 9 bases remaining between them. The CDR3 loop spans 12 amino acids. Germline CDR1 reads SQVTM; CDR2 reads ANQGSEA. The CDR3 bases are TGCAGCGTTGAGTCGGACAGCTATGGCTACACCTTC. It codes for CSVESDSYGYTF.

The J gene is TRBJ2-7, the V gene TRBV28; 10 bases map to TRBD1. Germline V CDR1 and CDR2: MDHEN, SYDVKM. The CDR3 is made up of 13 amino acids. V lost 9 bases, J lost 3 bases, and 5 bases stayed unmatched. The CDR3 spells CASSGTGVYEQYF. CDR3 bases: TGTGCCAGTTCCGGGACAGGGGTCTACGAGCAGTACTTC. Together with reference TRBV28 and TRBJ2-7, the CDR3 gives the full variable domain: DVKVTQSSRYLVKRTGEKVFLECVQDMDHENMFWYRQDPGLGLRLIYFSYDVKMKEKGDIPEGYSVSREKKERFSLILESASTNQTSMYLCASSGTGVYEQYFGPGTRLTVT.